This record looks at one T cell receptor (beta chain) sequence and its context. Its matching antigen is unknown. This specimen comes from a study of cytomegalovirus exposure and HLA in healthy donors. The CDR3 runs to 15 residues. The germline V gene has CDR1 SQVTM and CDR2 ANQGSEA. V gave up 6 bases and J gave up 1 base; unmatched junction bases: 4. Overall study results and limits: A later analysis found most CMV-associated TCR beta chains apparently HLA-restricted.

PCR was performed using 60 Vbeta and 13 Jbeta primers. Data came from immunoSEQ multiplex PCR; TCRdb stores just in-frame clones and leaves some out. The repertoire consists of about 130,000 clones, with 65% to 75% occurring once and the leading ten covering approximately 7%. This rearrangement joins TRBV29-1 to TRBJ2-1; 12 bases line up with TRBD2. This sequence originates from a man aged 40-55 years in good health and CMV-seropositive. Sequenced input: PBMCs. CDR3 coding DNA: TGCAGCGTAGGACTAGCGGGGCGTTCCTACAATGAGCAGTTCTTC. As protein: CSVGLAGRSYNEQFF.